Listed below are T cell receptor beta chains from one sample, sequenced in a study of T cells in tumors after PD-1 blockade. TCRdb's table, derived via immunoSEQ multiplex PCR, lists solely in-frame clones and lacks some. Of roughly 48,000 clones listed, roughly 80% are singletons. The specimen was PBMCs, collected before anti-PD-1 treatment. The receptors were sampled from a human donor with basal cell carcinoma. The CDR3 runs from the conserved cysteine through the conserved F or W.

J,V,CDR3
TRBJ2-3,TRBV30,CAWSVIGSTDTQYF
TRBJ2-7,TRBV4-1,CASSQELAWYEQYF
TRBJ1-3,TRBV5-1,CASSLGRNLGDTIYF
TRBJ2-1,TRBV5-6,CASSLGREQFF
TRBJ1-6,TRBV5-1,CASSLAPGFGSYNSPLHF
TRBJ1-1,TRBV18,CASSPQLLDTEAFF
TRBJ2-3,TRBV7-2,CASSSHQSTDTQYF
TRBJ2-7,TRBV6-6,CASSYSNRGPYEQYF
TRBJ2-6,TRBV2,CASGGIVGANVLTF
TRBJ2-1,TRBV6-4,CASSGSGDSYNEQFF
TRBJ2-7,TRBV20-1,CSALGSYEQYF
TRBJ2-4,TRBV7-2,CASSPRVAKNIQYF
TRBJ1-6,TRBV5-1,CASSGGQGANSPLHF
TRBJ1-5,TRBV27,CASSLQGGNNQPQHF
TRBJ1-6,TRBV18,CASSPPGSSYNSPLHF
TRBJ1-4,TRBV5-1,CASSLDSSYEKLFF
TRBJ2-1,TRBV2,CASSDSLAGGYNEQFF
TRBJ1-1,TRBV5-1,CASSRDEPGNTEAFF
TRBJ2-2,TRBV7-8,CASSLEVRRSYEGELFF
TRBJ2-3,TRBV5-1,CASSLQGARTDTQYF
TRBJ1-2,TRBV10-3,CAMTDDDSPSFGGYTF
TRBJ1-1,TRBV12-3/TRBV12-4,CASTWTGVTEAFF
TRBJ2-5,TRBV14,CASSHPTGRRKTQYF
TRBJ2-3,TRBV7-8,CASSLSGGTQYF
TRBJ2-3,TRBV6-1,CASSEVAGVTDTQYF
TRBJ1-3,TRBV7-9,CASSPKRQEANTIYF
TRBJ2-7,TRBV2,CASRATGAPYEQYF
TRBJ1-6,TRBV5-1,CASSFRQGGNSPLHF
TRBJ2-3,TRBV24-1,CATSDPWTSGSTDTQYF
TRBJ2-4,TRBV7-9,CASGTRTITFLAKNIQYF
TRBJ2-4,TRBV7-2,CASSLAGNRGIDIQYF
TRBJ1-6,TRBV7-9,CASSSGWVSNSPLHF
TRBJ2-3,TRBV18,CASSPSLAGYTDTQYF
TRBJ2-7,TRBV6-2/TRBV6-3,CASSPGLAGGPSYEQYF
TRBJ1-2,TRBV7-9,CASSMDRAAYGYTF
TRBJ1-1,TRBV30,CAHRGGQHEAFF
TRBJ2-5,TRBV18,CASSLYSGALQETQYF
TRBJ1-6,TRBV28,CASESRTGTLPDSPLHF
TRBJ2-1,TRBV3-1/TRBV3-2,CASSQAGLAGNNEQFF
TRBJ1-2,TRBV28,CASSATGSGGYTF
TRBJ2-1,TRBV19,CASSIDGSYNEQFF
TRBJ1-1,TRBV10-1,CASSEFRQVNTEAFF
TRBJ2-2,TRBV10-3,CAISRGAGELFF
TRBJ2-1,TRBV18,CASSGDTGGVHNEQFF
TRBJ2-7,TRBV4-1,CASSQDPGGVYEQYF
TRBJ1-1,TRBV11-1,CASSLVAGWNTEAFF
TRBJ1-2,TRBV6-5,CASSWGHTYGYTF
TRBJ2-3,TRBV12-3/TRBV12-4,CASSFESTDTQYF
TRBJ2-2,TRBV25-1,CASREAGGLPGELFF